The 12 T cell receptor beta chains below come from one sample, sequenced in a study of shared T cell receptors in the human thymus (dated by TCRdb to the early 2020s). Libraries were made using the immunoSEQ multiplex PCR assay. TCRdb's version of the immuneACCESS table is confined to in-frame rearrangements and falls short of the full clone set. An unresolved V gene accounts for under half of the shortfall where checked; the remainder is of unknown origin. This sample gives approximately 400,000 clones in total; around 95% of them show up just once. Jointly, the top ten make up approximately 0.02% of the sample. The sample comprised thymocytes. These receptors all stem from a human donor.

CDR3 in DNA: TGTGCCAGCAGTCAACCCCTGGCGGGGTACTACAATGAGCAGTTCTTC. Its protein product is CASSQPLAGYYNEQFF. This chain joins TRBV27 and TRBJ2-1; TRBD2 is a possible D gene (6 bases). CDR3 size: 16 residues. Trimming removed 5 bases from V and 3 bases from J, with 17 bases in between. Germline CDR1 MNHEY, CDR2 SMNVEV (reference sequence).

The chain combines TRBV28 with TRBJ2-2; TRBD1 aligns across 8 bases. The germline CDR1 and CDR2 sequences are MDHEN and SYDVKM. J was trimmed by 6 bases and V by 7 bases; bases with no gene match: 13. This CDR3 spans 16 amino acids. The CDR3 region has the DNA TGTGCCAGCACCCTGAAACCCAGGGGGCCACCCGGGGAGCTGTTTTTT. Translation gives CASTLKPRGPPGELFF.

This chain joins TRBV11-2 and TRBJ2-7; maybe TRBD2 (5 bases). Trimming shortened V by 5 bases and J by 3 bases, and 8 bases separated the two germline ends. Germline V gene sequence: CDR1 SGHAT, CDR2 FQNNGV. This CDR3 has 12 residues. The CDR3 bases are TGTGCCAGCAGCACGGGAAGCTACGAGCAGTACTTC. It encodes CASSTGSYEQYF.

The genes are TRBV7-2 and TRBJ2-2; a weak D match, TRBD2 (5 bases). Looked up from germline, CDR1 is SGHTA and CDR2 is FQGNSA. Trimming removed 3 bases at V and 4 bases at J, with 9 bases between. CDR3 length: 14 amino acids. CDR3 DNA: TGTGCCAGCAGCTTTAGGGAGCCCACCGGGGAGCTGTTTTTT. Protein sequence: CASSFREPTGELFF.

The chain recombines TRBV15 with TRBJ1-2, with D perhaps matching TRBD1 (5 bases). Germline V lookup: CDR1 LNHNV, CDR2 YYDKDF (reference sequence). There are 13 residues in the CDR3. V was trimmed by 4 bases and J by 7 bases, leaving 13 bases between them. The CDR3 DNA is TGTGCCACCAGCATAGGGAAGAGGGGTGGCTACACCTTC. It yields the protein CATSIGKRGGYTF.

The genes are TRBV28 and TRBJ2-7, with D tentatively TRBD1 (5 bases). CDR1 MDHEN and CDR2 SYDVKM come from the germline V gene. The CDR3 loop spans 13 amino acids. Trimming removed 1 base from V and 6 bases from J, with 10 bases in between. The CDR3 DNA is TGTGCCAGCAGTTTATCAGGGAAATGCGAGCAGTACTTC. Protein sequence: CASSLSGKCEQYF.

The gene calls are TRBV2 and TRBJ2-7; D gene uncertain. The CDR3 has 16 amino acids. Germline CDR1 is SNHLY and CDR2 is FYNNEI. V lost 2 bases, J lost 1 base, and 15 bases lay in between. CDR3 sequence reads: CASSEFINTRSYEQYF. DNA of the CDR3: TGTGCCAGCAGTGAATTCATAAACACAAGGTCCTACGAGCAGTACTTC.

The rearrangement joins TRBV30 to TRBJ1-4; 8 nucleotides line up with TRBD1. The CDR3 covers 13 residues. Germline lookup yields CDR1 GTSNPN and CDR2 SVGIG (reference sequence). The J segment lost 7 bases and the V segment lost 5 bases, leaving 6 bases of the junction unmatched. DNA of the CDR3: TGTGCCTGGGCCGGGACAGGAGGTGAAAAACTGTTTTTT. Translation: CAWAGTGGEKLFF. Combining the CDR3 with reference TRBV30 and TRBJ1-4 gives the whole variable domain SQTIHQWPATLVQPVGSPLSLECTVEGTSNPNLYWYRQAAGRGLQLLFYSVGIGQISSEVPQNLSASRPQDRQFILSSKKLLLSDSGFYLCAWAGTGGEKLFFGSGTQLSVL.

The chain has TRBV9 and TRBJ2-3; 12 bases match TRBD2. Germline assignment: CDR1 SGDLS and CDR2 YYNGEE. This CDR3 region has 17 residues. V shed 4 bases and J 5 bases; nucleotides not matched to a gene: 11. For the CDR3, the DNA is TGTGCCAGCAGCACTAGCCTAGCGGGAGGGCAGGGAGATACGCAGTATTTT. It is translated as CASSTSLAGGQGDTQYF. The whole variable domain, filled in from reference TRBV9 and TRBJ2-3, reads DSGVTQTPKHLITATGQRVTLRCSPRSGDLSVYWYQQSLDQGLQFLIQYYNGEERAKGNILERFSAQQFPDLHSELNLSSLELGDSALYFCASSTSLAGGQGDTQYFGPGTRLTVL.

The genes are TRBV5-4 and TRBJ2-7; 8 positions agree with TRBD2. In germline, CDR1 is SGHNT, CDR2 YYREEE (reference sequence). This CDR3 region has 14 residues. V gave up 4 bases and J gave up 1 base; unmatched junction bases: 4. The CDR3 is CASSLGRGSYEQYF. The CDR3 DNA sequence: TGTGCCAGCAGCCTCGGGAGGGGTTCCTACGAGCAGTACTTC.

The J gene is TRBJ2-1, the V gene TRBV12-5, with D possibly being TRBD1 (6 bases). Trimming left V 1 base short and J 6 bases short, with 16 bases between. The CDR3 totals 16 residues. CDR1 is LGHNT and CDR2 is FRNRAP in the germline V gene. The CDR3 DNA is TGTGCTAGTGGTTTGGAGGCCAGGGGCGCAGGCAATGAGCAGTTCTTC. This codes for CASGLEARGAGNEQFF.

The CDR3 loop is CASSPYRVTEAFF. The CDR3 bases are TGTGCCAGCAGCCCCTACAGGGTCACTGAAGCTTTCTTT. V and J are TRBV7-9 and TRBJ1-1; D might be TRBD1 (6 bases). The ends were cut back, 5 bases at V and 4 bases at J, with 11 bases in the middle. Germline lookup yields CDR1 SEHNR and CDR2 FQNEAQ (reference sequence). This CDR3 has 13 amino acids.